This T cell receptor (beta chain) was obtained from a study of tumor and adjacent non-tumor tissue in lung cancer. Study-wide background: Samples averaged approximately 3.9 million productive TCRbeta reads each.

As to this clonotype: A junction boundary mismatches the germline segment, possibly from a read error.

The CDR3 is 15 amino acids. Looked up from germline, CDR1 is DFQATT and CDR2 is SNEGSKA (reference sequence). A modified ARM-PCR protocol with three rounds of nested PCR amplified TCRbeta. Using its own MiXCR run on the multiplex PCR reads, TCRdb lists one record per CDR3 protein. The sample includes 200,000 or so distinct CDR3 sequences, about 71% seen only once; the top ten take approximately 25%. No cell sorting was done before RNA was extracted from the tissue. The sequence was obtained from a man in his sixties with non-small cell lung cancer. The gene calls are TRBV20-1 and TRBJ2-5, with 11 bases that match TRBD2. Sample: lung tumor tissue. The CDR3 DNA follows: TGCAGTACTAGTGTAGCGGGGGGGATTGAGGAGACCCAGTACTTC. Translation gives CSTSVAGGIEETQYF.